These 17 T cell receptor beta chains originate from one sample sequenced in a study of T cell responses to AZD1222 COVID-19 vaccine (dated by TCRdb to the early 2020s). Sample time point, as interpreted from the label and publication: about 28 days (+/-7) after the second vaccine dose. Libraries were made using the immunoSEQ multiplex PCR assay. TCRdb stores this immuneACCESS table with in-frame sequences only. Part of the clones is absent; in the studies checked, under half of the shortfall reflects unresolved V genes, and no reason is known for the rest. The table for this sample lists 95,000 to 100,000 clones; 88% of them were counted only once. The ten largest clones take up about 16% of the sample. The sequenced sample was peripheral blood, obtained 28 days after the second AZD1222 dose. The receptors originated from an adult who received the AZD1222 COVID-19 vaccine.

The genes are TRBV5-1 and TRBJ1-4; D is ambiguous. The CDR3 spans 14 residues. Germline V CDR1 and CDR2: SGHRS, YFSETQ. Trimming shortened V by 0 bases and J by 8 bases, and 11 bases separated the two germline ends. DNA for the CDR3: TGCGCCAGCAGCTTGGATAGGGTGTACGAAAAACTGTTTTTT. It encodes CASSLDRVYEKLFF.

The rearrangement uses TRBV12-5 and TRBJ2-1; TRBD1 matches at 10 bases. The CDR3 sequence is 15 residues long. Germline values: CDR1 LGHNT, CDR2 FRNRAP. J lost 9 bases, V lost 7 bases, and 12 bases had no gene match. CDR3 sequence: CASAPPGQGMVEQFF. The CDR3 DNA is TGTGCTAGTGCCCCACCGGGACAGGGGATGGTTGAGCAGTTCTTC.

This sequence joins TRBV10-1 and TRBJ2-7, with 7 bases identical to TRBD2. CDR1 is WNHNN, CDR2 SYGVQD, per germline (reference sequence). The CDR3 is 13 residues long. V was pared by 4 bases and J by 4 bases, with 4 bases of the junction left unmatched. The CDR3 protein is CASSGGSGYEQYF. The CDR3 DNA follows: TGCGCCAGCAGTGGCGGGAGCGGTTACGAGCAGTACTTC.

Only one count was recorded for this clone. The CDR3 spells CASSAGQQDTGELFF. In DNA, the CDR3 is TGTGCCAGCAGTGCCGGACAGCAGGACACCGGGGAGCTGTTTTTT. This chain joins TRBV6-4 and TRBJ2-2; tentative D call: TRBD1 (6 bases). Germline values: CDR1 MRHNA, CDR2 SNTAGT. Trimming removed 4 bases at V and 3 bases at J, with 12 bases between. CDR3 length: 15 residues.

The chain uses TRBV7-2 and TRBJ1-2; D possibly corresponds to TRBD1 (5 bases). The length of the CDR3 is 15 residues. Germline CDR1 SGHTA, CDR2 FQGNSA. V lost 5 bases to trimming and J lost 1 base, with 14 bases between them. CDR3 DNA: TGTGCCAGCAGCCGGGGGAGGGGCTATAACTATGGCTACACCTTC. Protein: CASSRGRGYNYGYTF. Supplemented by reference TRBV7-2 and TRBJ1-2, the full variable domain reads GAGVSQSPSNKVTEKGKDVELRCDPISGHTALYWYRQSLGQGLEFLIYFQGNSAPDKSGLPSDRFSAERTGGSVSTLTIQRTQQEDSAVYLCASSRGRGYNYGYTFGSGTRLTVV.

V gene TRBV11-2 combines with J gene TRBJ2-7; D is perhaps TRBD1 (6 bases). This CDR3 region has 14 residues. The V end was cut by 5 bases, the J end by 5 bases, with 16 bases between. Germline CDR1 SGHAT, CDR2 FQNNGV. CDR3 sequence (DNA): TGTGCCAGCAGCCGAAACAGGGATTGGGACGAGCAGTACTTC. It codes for CASSRNRDWDEQYF.

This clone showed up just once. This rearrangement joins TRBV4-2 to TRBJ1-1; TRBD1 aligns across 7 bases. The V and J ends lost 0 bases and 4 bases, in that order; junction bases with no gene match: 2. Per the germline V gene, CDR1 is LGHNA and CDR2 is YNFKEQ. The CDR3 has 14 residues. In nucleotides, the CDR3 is TGTGCCAGCAGCCAAGATAGGGGGCTCACTGAAGCTTTCTTT. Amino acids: CASSQDRGLTEAFF.

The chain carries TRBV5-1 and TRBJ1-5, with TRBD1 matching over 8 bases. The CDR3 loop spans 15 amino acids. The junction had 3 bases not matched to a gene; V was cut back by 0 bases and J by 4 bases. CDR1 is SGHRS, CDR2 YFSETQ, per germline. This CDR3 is CASSLGTGWNQPQHF. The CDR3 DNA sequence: TGCGCCAGCAGCTTGGGGACAGGGTGGAATCAGCCCCAGCATTTT.

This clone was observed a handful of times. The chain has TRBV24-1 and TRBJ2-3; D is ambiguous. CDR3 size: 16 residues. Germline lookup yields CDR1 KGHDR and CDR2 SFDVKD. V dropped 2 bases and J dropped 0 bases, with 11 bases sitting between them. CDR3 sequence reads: CATSDYRWGSTDTQYF. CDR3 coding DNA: TGTGCCACCAGTGATTATCGTTGGGGAAGCACAGATACGCAGTATTTT.

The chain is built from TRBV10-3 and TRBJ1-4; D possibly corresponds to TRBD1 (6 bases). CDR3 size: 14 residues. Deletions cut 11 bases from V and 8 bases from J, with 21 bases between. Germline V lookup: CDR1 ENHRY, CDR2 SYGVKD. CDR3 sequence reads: CAASRGVGEEKLFF. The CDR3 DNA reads TGTGCCGCTTCAAGGGGGGTAGGGGAGGAAAAACTGTTTTTT.

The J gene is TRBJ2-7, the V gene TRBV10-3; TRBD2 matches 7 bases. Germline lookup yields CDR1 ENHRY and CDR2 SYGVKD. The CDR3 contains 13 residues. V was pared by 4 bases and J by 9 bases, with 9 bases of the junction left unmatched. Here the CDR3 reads CAISAAGDPRQYF. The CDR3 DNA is TGTGCCATCAGTGCGGCGGGGGACCCCAGGCAGTACTTC.

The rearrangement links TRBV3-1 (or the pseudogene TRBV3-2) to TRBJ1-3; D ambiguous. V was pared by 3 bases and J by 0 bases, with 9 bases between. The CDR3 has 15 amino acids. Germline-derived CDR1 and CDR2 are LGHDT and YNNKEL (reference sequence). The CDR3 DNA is TGTGCCAGCAGCCACGGAACGCACTCTGGAAACACCATATATTTT. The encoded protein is CASSHGTHSGNTIYF.

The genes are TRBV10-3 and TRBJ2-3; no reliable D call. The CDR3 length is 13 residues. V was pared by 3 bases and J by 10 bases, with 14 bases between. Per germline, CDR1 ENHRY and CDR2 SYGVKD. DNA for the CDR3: TGTGCCATCAGTGAAGAGACTCTTCTCGCGCAGTATTTT. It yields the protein CAISEETLLAQYF.

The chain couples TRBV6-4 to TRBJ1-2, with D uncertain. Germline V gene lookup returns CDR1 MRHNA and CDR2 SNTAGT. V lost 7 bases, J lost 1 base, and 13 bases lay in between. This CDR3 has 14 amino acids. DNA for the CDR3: TGTGCCAGCAAGGAGGACGGCGATAACTATGGCTACACCTTC. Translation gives CASKEDGDNYGYTF.

CDR3 nucleotide sequence: TGCGCCAGCAGCTTGGTTGGGCGGGAGGGTGAGCAGTTCTTC. This gives the protein CASSLVGREGEQFF. The genes are TRBV5-1 and TRBJ2-1, with 9 bases lining up with TRBD2. CDR3 length: 14 residues. Germline trimming cut 0 bases from V and 9 bases from J; bases unmatched to any gene: 4. Germline assignment: CDR1 SGHRS and CDR2 YFSETQ. Full variable domain (remainder filled in from reference TRBV5-1 and TRBJ2-1): KAGVTQTPRYLIKTRGQQVTLSCSPISGHRSVSWYQQTPGQGLQFLFEYFSETQRNKGNFPGRFSGRQFSNSRSEMNVSTLELGDSALYLCASSLVGREGEQFFGPGTRLTVL.

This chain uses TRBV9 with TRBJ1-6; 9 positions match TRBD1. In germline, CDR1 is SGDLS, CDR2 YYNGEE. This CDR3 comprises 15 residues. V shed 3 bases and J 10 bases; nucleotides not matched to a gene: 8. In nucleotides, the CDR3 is TGTGCCAGCAGCGGATCACAGGGGGCAGGGTCACCCCTCCACTTT. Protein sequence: CASSGSQGAGSPLHF. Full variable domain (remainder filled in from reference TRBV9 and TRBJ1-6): DSGVTQTPKHLITATGQRVTLRCSPRSGDLSVYWYQQSLDQGLQFLIQYYNGEERAKGNILERFSAQQFPDLHSELNLSSLELGDSALYFCASSGSQGAGSPLHFGNGTRLTVT.

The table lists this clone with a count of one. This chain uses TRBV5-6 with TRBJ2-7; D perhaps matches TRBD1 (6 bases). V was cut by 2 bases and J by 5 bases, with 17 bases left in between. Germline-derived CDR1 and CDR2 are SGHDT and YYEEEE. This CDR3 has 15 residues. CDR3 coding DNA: TGTGCCAGCAGCTTCCCACAGGGAATAGGAGACGAGCAGTACTTC. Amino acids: CASSFPQGIGDEQYF.